This TCR beta chain stems from a study of cytomegalovirus exposure and HLA in healthy donors. Study summary: Among about 179 million T cells, an earlier analysis found approximately 110 million unique TCR beta sequences. Study-wide results and caveats: Association of 17,000 or so TCR beta sequences with HLA alleles was found at 0.05 false discovery rate in a later analysis. The majority of CMV-associated TCR beta chains were reported as apparently HLA-restricted in a later analysis. Among the most significant clusters, several appeared linked to common viral pathogens in a later analysis.

PCR amplification relied on 60 Vbeta primers (plus 13 Jbeta primers). Generated by immunoSEQ multiplex PCR, the TCRdb table keeps only in-frame clones and is missing some. There are about 270,000 clones in the sample; roughly two thirds occur only once, and 2% to 2.5% lies in the top ten. This clone was counted between two and nine times. Its antigen is still unknown. Sequenced input: PBMCs. The sequence derives from a female donor in good health and CMV-seronegative.

Here the CDR3 DNA reads TGTGCCAGCAGCAAAGTTCCCGGGCAGGGCGGCTACACCTTC. Its protein is CASSKVPGQGGYTF. The chain links TRBV21-1 to TRBJ1-2; the table's D call of TRBD1 was not tested on the DNA. TRBV21-1 is a documented pseudogene. The CDR3 totals 14 residues.